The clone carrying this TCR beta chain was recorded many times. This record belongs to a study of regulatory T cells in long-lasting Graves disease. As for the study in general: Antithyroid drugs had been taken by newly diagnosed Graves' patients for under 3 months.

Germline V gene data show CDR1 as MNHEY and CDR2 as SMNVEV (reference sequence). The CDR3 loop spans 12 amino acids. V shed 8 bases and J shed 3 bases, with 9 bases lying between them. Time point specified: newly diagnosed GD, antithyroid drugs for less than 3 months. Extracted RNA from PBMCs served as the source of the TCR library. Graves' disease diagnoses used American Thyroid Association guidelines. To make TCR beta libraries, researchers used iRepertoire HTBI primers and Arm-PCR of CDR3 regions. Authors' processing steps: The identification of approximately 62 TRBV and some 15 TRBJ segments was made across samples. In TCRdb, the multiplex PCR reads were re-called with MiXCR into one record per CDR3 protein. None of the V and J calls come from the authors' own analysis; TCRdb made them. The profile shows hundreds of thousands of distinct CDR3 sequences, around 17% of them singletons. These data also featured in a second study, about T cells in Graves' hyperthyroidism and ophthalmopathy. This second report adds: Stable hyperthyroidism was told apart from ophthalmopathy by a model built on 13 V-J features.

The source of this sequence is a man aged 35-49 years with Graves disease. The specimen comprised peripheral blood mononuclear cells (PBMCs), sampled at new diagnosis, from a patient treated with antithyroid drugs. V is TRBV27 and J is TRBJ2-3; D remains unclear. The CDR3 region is CASRRSTDTQYF. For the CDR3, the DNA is TGTGCCAGCCGACGATCTACAGATACGCAGTATTTT.